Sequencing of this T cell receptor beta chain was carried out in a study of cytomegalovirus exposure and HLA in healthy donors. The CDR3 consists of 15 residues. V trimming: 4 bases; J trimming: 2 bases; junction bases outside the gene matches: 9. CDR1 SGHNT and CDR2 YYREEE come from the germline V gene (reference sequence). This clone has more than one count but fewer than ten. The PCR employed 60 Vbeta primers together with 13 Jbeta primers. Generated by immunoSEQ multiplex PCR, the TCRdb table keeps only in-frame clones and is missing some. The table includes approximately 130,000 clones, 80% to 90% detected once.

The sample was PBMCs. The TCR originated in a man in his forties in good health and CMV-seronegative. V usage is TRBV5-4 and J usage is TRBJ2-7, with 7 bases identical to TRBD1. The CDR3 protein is CASSLPTGNPYEQYF. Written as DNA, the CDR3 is TGTGCCAGCAGCCTGCCGACAGGGAACCCCTACGAGCAGTACTTC.